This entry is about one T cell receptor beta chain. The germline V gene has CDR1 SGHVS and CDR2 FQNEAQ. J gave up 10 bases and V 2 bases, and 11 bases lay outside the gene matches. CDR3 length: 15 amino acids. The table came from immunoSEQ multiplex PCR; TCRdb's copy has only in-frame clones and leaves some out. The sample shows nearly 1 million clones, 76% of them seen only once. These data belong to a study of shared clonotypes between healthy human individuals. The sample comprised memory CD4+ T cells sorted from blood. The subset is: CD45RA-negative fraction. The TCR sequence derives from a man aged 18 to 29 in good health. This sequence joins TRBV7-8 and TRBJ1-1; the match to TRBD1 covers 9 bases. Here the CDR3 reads CASSLSSGTGSRAFF. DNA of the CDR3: TGTGCCAGCAGCTTAAGTAGCGGGACAGGGAGTAGAGCTTTCTTT. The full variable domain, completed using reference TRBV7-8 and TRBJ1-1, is GAGVSQSPRYKVAKRGQDVALRCDPISGHVSLFWYQQALGQGPEFLTYFQNEAQLDKSGLPSDRFFAERPEGSVSTLKIQRTQQEDSAVYLCASSLSSGTGSRAFFGQGTRLTVV.